This entry lists 5 T cell receptor beta chains sequenced from one sample in a study of blood T cell repertoires in COVID-19. Libraries were prepared by immunoSEQ multiplex PCR; TCRdb keeps only in-frame clonotypes and omits some of them. This sample has fewer than 130,000 clones, with approximately 90% found just once. Sequencing was done on a sample of peripheral blood. The source of these receptors is a human donor in a cohort sampled during active COVID-19.

The V gene is TRBV27, the J gene TRBJ2-6; TRBD1 matches at 8 bases. The CDR3 is 20 amino acids. V lost 4 bases, J lost 0 bases, and 14 bases stayed unmatched. Germline assignment: CDR1 MNHEY and CDR2 SMNVEV (reference sequence). The CDR3 DNA follows: TGTGCCAGCAGTTCCCCCCTGAGTGGACAGGGAGTCTCTGGGGCCAACGTCCTGACTTTC. It yields the protein CASSSPLSGQGVSGANVLTF.

This sequence joins TRBV27 and TRBJ1-5; no firm D call. V was shortened by 3 bases and J by 7 bases, with 10 bases between the two germline ends. The CDR3 covers 13 residues. CDR1 is MNHEY and CDR2 is SMNVEV in the germline V gene (reference sequence). Written as DNA, the CDR3 is TGTGCCAGCAGTTTGAGGGAGCGGCAGCCCCAGCATTTT. This gives the protein CASSLRERQPQHF.

The gene calls are TRBV5-1 and TRBJ1-5; 8 bases match TRBD1. V trimming: 0 bases; J trimming: 5 bases; junction bases outside the gene matches: 4. Germline V gene lookup returns CDR1 SGHRS and CDR2 YFSETQ. The length of the CDR3 is 15 residues. CDR3 in DNA: TGCGCCAGCAGCTTGGGGACAGGGAGGTATCAGCCCCAGCATTTT. Its protein is CASSLGTGRYQPQHF.

The chain uses TRBV11-2 and TRBJ2-2, with 9 bases aligning to TRBD1. The germline V gene has CDR1 SGHAT and CDR2 FQNNGV. The CDR3 extends over 15 amino acids. V was clipped by 5 bases and J by 8 bases; unmatched bases: 9. The CDR3 protein is CASSPQGADAGELFF. The CDR3 region has the DNA TGTGCCAGCAGCCCACAGGGGGCTGACGCGGGGGAGCTGTTTTTT. Full variable domain (remainder filled in from reference TRBV11-2 and TRBJ2-2): EAGVAQSPRYKIIEKRQSVAFWCNPISGHATLYWYQQILGQGPKLLIQFQNNGVVDDSQLPKDRFSAERLKGVDSTLKIQPAKLEDSAVYLCASSPQGADAGELFFGEGSRLTVL.

The V call is TRBV3-1 (or the pseudogene TRBV3-2), the J call TRBJ2-7, with a weak D call TRBD1 (7 bases). This CDR3 has 18 residues. Trimming cost V 0 bases and J 4 bases, with 22 bases left between them. From germline, CDR1 is LGHDT and CDR2 YNNKEL (reference sequence). The CDR3: CASSQERDYGTDTYEQYF. CDR3 coding DNA: TGTGCCAGCAGCCAAGAGCGGGATTACGGGACAGACACTTACGAGCAGTACTTC.